This T cell receptor (beta chain) was identified in a study of PD-1 blockade in classical Hodgkin lymphoma. Overall study context: Patients had nivolumab dosed at 3 mg/kg, delivered intravenously every 2 weeks. Study observations and caveats: Baseline TCR diversity was reportedly lower in newly diagnosed patients than healthy donors.

Every patient experienced relapse after autologous stem cell transplantation, and brentuximab vedotin exposure varied. Best response was recorded as complete response, partial response or progressive disease. The table came from immunoSEQ multiplex PCR; TCRdb's copy has only in-frame clones and leaves some out. The table shows more than 40,000 clones, with about 70% occurring only once. Germline V CDR1 and CDR2: GTSNPN, SVGIG (reference sequence). This CDR3 spans 13 amino acids. V was clipped by 2 bases and J by 0 bases, with 8 bases between them. As for this clone: Its antigen is unidentified.

This clonotype originated in a human donor with classical Hodgkin lymphoma. The sample here was peripheral blood mononuclear cells (PBMCs), taken at baseline. The chain is built from TRBV30 and TRBJ2-7; D is undetermined. The CDR3 sequence is CAWSSQDSYEQYF. CDR3 bases: TGTGCCTGGAGTTCCCAGGACTCCTACGAGCAGTACTTC.